This T cell receptor beta chain emerged from a study of blood T cells in healthy people across ages. Regarding the study as a whole: More naive CD4+ cells and higher diversity were found in long-lived than in aged donors.

PBMCs, at least 6 million per sample, were isolated. It was with a sample-barcoded 5' primer and a J-beta primer mix that a second PCR of roughly 7 to 12 cycles was run. Tags on each cDNA molecule came from a template-switch adaptor with 12 random nucleotides. Individual samples furnished no less than 2.5 million CDR3-containing paired-end reads apiece. TCRdb re-called the 5' RACE reads with MiXCR, one entry per CDR3 protein. The data show over a million distinct CDR3 sequences, 45% seen once. On this clonotype itself: What it recognizes is unknown.

Trimming left V 6 bases short and J 2 bases short, with 17 bases between. The germline gives CDR1 DFQATT, CDR2 SNEGSKA (reference sequence). The CDR3 consists of 14 residues. The clonotype was recovered from a woman aged 60-75 years in good health. Sequences were obtained from blood. The chain combines TRBV20-1 with TRBJ2-7; a weak D match, TRBD2 (6 bases). The CDR3 DNA follows: TGCAGTGCCGAGGGTAGCGGTACTACCTACGAGCAGTACTTC. Translating gives CSAEGSGTTYEQYF.